These 19 T cell receptor beta chains were sequenced from one sample in a study of blood T cell repertoires in COVID-19. The assay was immunoSEQ multiplex PCR, and TCRdb's table has in-frame clones only and misses some. The table has around 200,000 clones, roughly 90% seen once. The sequencing input was PBMCs or T cells enriched from blood (not recorded which). These receptors were taken from a woman under 30 who had recovered from COVID-19.

The chain links TRBV30 to TRBJ1-2, with D perhaps matching TRBD1 (5 bases). The CDR3 loop spans 17 amino acids. Trimming cost V 2 bases and J 1 base, with 20 bases left between them. Per the germline V gene, CDR1 is GTSNPN and CDR2 is SVGIG (reference sequence). This CDR3 is CAWSPFRRRGGNYGYTF. CDR3 in DNA: TGTGCCTGGAGTCCGTTTCGCCGACGGGGGGGTAACTATGGCTACACCTTC.

This clone was counted a few times. The J gene is TRBJ1-1, the V gene TRBV5-1; TRBD1 agrees at 7 bases. The CDR3 is 12 amino acids. From germline, CDR1 is SGHRS and CDR2 YFSETQ. V lost 4 bases to trimming and J lost 7 bases; unmatched junction nucleotides: 4. CDR3 amino acids: CASSRDSGEAFF. The DNA for the CDR3 is TGCGCCAGCAGCCGGGACAGCGGTGAAGCTTTCTTT.

The chain carries TRBV28 and TRBJ2-7; 9 bases map to TRBD1. Germline V lookup: CDR1 MDHEN, CDR2 SYDVKM. The V segment lost 3 bases and the J segment 6 bases; nucleotides outside the gene matches: 18. The CDR3 extends over 18 amino acids. CDR3 nucleotide sequence: TGTGCCAGCAGTTTGAAATTGCCGCGGGACAGGGACCCCCTCGAGCAGTACTTC. Protein sequence: CASSLKLPRDRDPLEQYF.

Only one count was recorded for this clone. The chain couples TRBV6-5 to TRBJ2-5; 10 bases are shared with TRBD1. The V gene's germline CDR1 is MNHEY and CDR2 SVGAGI. The V segment lost 6 bases and the J segment 5 bases; nucleotides outside the gene matches: 6. The CDR3 has 14 residues. The CDR3, as DNA: TGTGCCAGCAGCCAGGACAGGGGGTGGGAGACCCAGTACTTC. Translated, it gives CASSQDRGWETQYF.

V and J are TRBV27 and TRBJ2-2, with 9 bases matching TRBD2. The germline V gene encodes CDR1 MNHEY and CDR2 SMNVEV (reference sequence). After removal of 6 bases from V and 0 bases from J, the junction contained 8 bases not matched to a gene. The CDR3 totals 17 residues. DNA for the CDR3: TGTGCCAGCAGGACCGTAGCGGGAGTCGCGAACACCGGGGAGCTGTTTTTT. The encoded protein is CASRTVAGVANTGELFF.

The chain combines TRBV9 with TRBJ2-5, with D possibly being TRBD2 (5 bases). CDR1 is SGDLS and CDR2 is YYNGEE in the germline V gene. The germline V and J ends were trimmed by 6 bases and 5 bases, with 17 bases remaining between them. The CDR3 loop spans 14 amino acids. This chain's CDR3 is CASTLGIARETQYF. CDR3 nucleotide sequence: TGTGCCAGCACCCTAGGGATAGCGAGGGAGACCCAGTACTTC.

Only one count was recorded for this clone. This sequence joins TRBV7-9 and TRBJ2-7; no reliable D call. There are 13 residues in the CDR3. Germline V gives CDR1 SEHNR, CDR2 FQNEAQ (reference sequence). The ends were cut back, 1 base at V and 5 bases at J, with 9 bases in the middle. CDR3 in DNA: TGTGCCAGCAGCTTAGAGCCCCTAGACGAGCAGTACTTC. Protein product: CASSLEPLDEQYF.

The rearrangement uses TRBV19 and TRBJ1-2, with D tentatively TRBD1 (5 bases). This CDR3 is 14 amino acids long. CDR1 is LNHDA and CDR2 is SQIVND in the germline V gene (reference sequence). V gave up 5 bases and J gave up 4 bases, with 14 bases separating them. The CDR3 DNA follows: TGTGCCAGTAGTGTCAGCAGGGCCAGCTATGGCTACACCTTC. This gives the protein CASSVSRASYGYTF.

The chain recombines TRBV7-9 with TRBJ1-3; D uncertain. The CDR3 runs to 12 residues. CDR1 and CDR2 (germline): SEHNR, FQNEAQ (reference sequence). Trimming took 5 bases from V and 6 from J, leaving 8 bases between them. Written as DNA, the CDR3 is TGTGCCAGCAGCGAATCACAAAACACCATATATTTT. It encodes CASSESQNTIYF.

The chain joins TRBV6-2 or TRBV6-3 to TRBJ1-1; D is uncertain. Trimming stripped 3 bases from V and 4 bases from J, with 12 bases between. From germline, CDR1 is MNHEY and CDR2 SVGEGT. The CDR3 sequence is 14 residues long. The CDR3: CASSYEGQSTEAFF. The CDR3 bases are TGTGCCAGCAGTTATGAGGGTCAGAGCACTGAAGCTTTCTTT.

In DNA, the CDR3 is TGTGCCAGCAGCTTAGGGGGACAGGGGGACTACGAGCAGTACTTC. Amino acids: CASSLGGQGDYEQYF. This chain joins TRBV7-9 and TRBJ2-7, with 11 nucleotides matching TRBD1. CDR1 SEHNR and CDR2 FQNEAQ come from the germline V gene (reference sequence). Trimming took 1 base from V and 3 from J; bases not matched to a gene: 2. This CDR3 comprises 15 residues.

The rearrangement links TRBV3-1 (or the pseudogene TRBV3-2) to TRBJ2-7; D gene unclear. The V end lost 0 bases, the J end lost 0 bases, and 6 bases lay between the germline ends. Germline assignment: CDR1 LGHDT and CDR2 YNNKEL (reference sequence). The CDR3 sequence is 14 residues long. CDR3 residues: CASSQERSSYEQYF. The CDR3 nucleotides are TGTGCCAGCAGCCAAGAGAGGAGCTCCTACGAGCAGTACTTC.

The chain uses TRBV2 and TRBJ2-2; 10 nucleotides line up with TRBD2. J was trimmed by 1 base and V by 7 bases; bases with no gene match: 6. The CDR3 consists of 16 residues. In germline, CDR1 is SNHLY, CDR2 FYNNEI. CDR3 bases: TGTGCCAGCAAAAGACTAGCGGGCGGGAACACCGGGGAGCTGTTTTTT. Protein sequence: CASKRLAGGNTGELFF.

This chain joins TRBV7-6 and TRBJ2-3; TRBD1 matches at 7 bases. The germline V gene has CDR1 SGHVS and CDR2 FNYEAQ. The length of the CDR3 is 14 residues. Losses at the gene ends were 3 bases for V and 4 bases for J; bases not matched to a gene: 4. The CDR3 nucleotides read TGTGCCAGCAGCTTTATTACAGGGGCAGATACGCAGTATTTT. It translates to CASSFITGADTQYF.

The chain combines TRBV6-1 with TRBJ2-5; a possible D gene is TRBD1 (7 bases). V shed 2 bases and J shed 4 bases, with 11 bases lying between them. The germline V gene encodes CDR1 MNHNS and CDR2 SASEGT. The CDR3 covers 14 residues. This chain's CDR3 is CASSESGGRETQYF. The CDR3 DNA sequence: TGTGCCAGCAGTGAATCAGGGGGGAGAGAGACCCAGTACTTC.

The chain carries TRBV9 and TRBJ1-6; D gene uncertain. Germline V lookup: CDR1 SGDLS, CDR2 YYNGEE. This CDR3 comprises 18 residues. The V end lost 4 bases, the J end lost 5 bases, and 22 bases lay between the germline ends. For the CDR3, the DNA is TGTGCCAGCAGCCCTGACGTAGCCGCGGGTGGTAATAATTCACCCCTCCACTTT. It is translated as CASSPDVAAGGNNSPLHF.

This sequence joins TRBV28 and TRBJ2-7; 7 positions agree with TRBD1. The junction had 9 bases not matched to a gene; V was cut back by 5 bases and J by 2 bases. The CDR3 length is 15 residues. The germline gives CDR1 MDHEN, CDR2 SYDVKM. Here the CDR3 DNA reads TGTGCCAGCAGTCCCCCAGTCGACAGGGCCTACGAGCAGTACTTC. Translating it yields CASSPPVDRAYEQYF. Complete variable domain (other parts from reference TRBV28 and TRBJ2-7): DVKVTQSSRYLVKRTGEKVFLECVQDMDHENMFWYRQDPGLGLRLIYFSYDVKMKEKGDIPEGYSVSREKKERFSLILESASTNQTSMYLCASSPPVDRAYEQYFGPGTRLTVT.

This chain joins TRBV7-8 and TRBJ2-7; D gene uncertain. This CDR3 region has 13 residues. V was pared by 8 bases and J by 3 bases, with 14 bases between. Germline-derived CDR1 and CDR2 are SGHVS and FQNEAQ. In DNA, the CDR3 is TGTGCCAGCTGCATGGCTCCCGACTACGAGCAGTACTTC. Residues: CASCMAPDYEQYF.

The J gene is TRBJ2-2, the V gene TRBV6-5, with 8 bases aligning to TRBD1. The CDR3 has 15 residues. V lost 6 bases and J lost 2; bases outside the gene matches: 5. The germline V gene encodes CDR1 MNHEY and CDR2 SVGAGI. The CDR3 region is CASRQGALNTGELFF. The CDR3 DNA follows: TGTGCCAGCAGGCAGGGGGCGTTAAACACCGGGGAGCTGTTTTTT.